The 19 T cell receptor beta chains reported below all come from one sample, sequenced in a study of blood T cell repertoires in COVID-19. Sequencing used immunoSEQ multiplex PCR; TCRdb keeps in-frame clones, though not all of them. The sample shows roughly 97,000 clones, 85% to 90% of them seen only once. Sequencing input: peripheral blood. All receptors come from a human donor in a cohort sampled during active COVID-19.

The CDR3 sequence is CASSDAIWGGGTYEQYF. The CDR3 nucleotides are TGTGCCAGCAGTGATGCGATTTGGGGCGGGGGGACCTACGAGCAGTACTTC. The chain combines TRBV25-1 with TRBJ2-7; 8 nucleotides line up with TRBD2. The trim removed 3 bases at V and 2 bases at J, leaving 12 bases unmatched. Germline V gene sequence: CDR1 MGHDK, CDR2 SYGVNS. The CDR3 has 17 amino acids.

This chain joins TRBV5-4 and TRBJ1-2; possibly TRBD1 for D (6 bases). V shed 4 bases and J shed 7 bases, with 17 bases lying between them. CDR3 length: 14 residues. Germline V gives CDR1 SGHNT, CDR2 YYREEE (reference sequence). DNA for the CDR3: TGTGCCAGCAGCCACCCTCAGGGGATGAGTGGCTACACCTTC. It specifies CASSHPQGMSGYTF.

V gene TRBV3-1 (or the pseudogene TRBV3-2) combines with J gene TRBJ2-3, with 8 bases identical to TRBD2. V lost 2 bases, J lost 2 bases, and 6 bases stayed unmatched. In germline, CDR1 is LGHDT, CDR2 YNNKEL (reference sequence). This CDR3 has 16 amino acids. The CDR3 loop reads CASSQLSGGNTDTQYF. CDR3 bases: TGTGCCAGCAGCCAACTAAGCGGGGGAAACACAGATACGCAGTATTTT.

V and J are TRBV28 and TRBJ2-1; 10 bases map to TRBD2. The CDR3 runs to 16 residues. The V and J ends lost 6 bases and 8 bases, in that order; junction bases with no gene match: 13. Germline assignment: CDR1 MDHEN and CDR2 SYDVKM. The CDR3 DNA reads TGTGCCAGCAGACGCACCCTAGCGGGAGTCATTGATGAGCAGTTCTTC. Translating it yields CASRRTLAGVIDEQFF.

In DNA, the CDR3 is TGTGCCAGCAGCCAAGCAGGGGACACTGAAGCTTTCTTT. Protein sequence: CASSQAGDTEAFF. The chain recombines TRBV3-1 (or the pseudogene TRBV3-2) with TRBJ1-1, with D perhaps TRBD1 (6 bases). The CDR3 has 13 residues. Germline V gene sequence: CDR1 LGHDT, CDR2 YNNKEL (reference sequence). Trimming took 1 base from V and 3 from J, leaving 6 bases between them.

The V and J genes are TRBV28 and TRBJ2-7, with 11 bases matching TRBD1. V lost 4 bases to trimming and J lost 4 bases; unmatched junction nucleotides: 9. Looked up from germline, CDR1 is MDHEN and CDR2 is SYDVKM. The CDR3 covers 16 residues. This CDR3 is CASSSLGQGARYEQYF. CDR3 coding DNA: TGTGCCAGCAGTTCCTTAGGACAGGGGGCAAGGTACGAGCAGTACTTC.

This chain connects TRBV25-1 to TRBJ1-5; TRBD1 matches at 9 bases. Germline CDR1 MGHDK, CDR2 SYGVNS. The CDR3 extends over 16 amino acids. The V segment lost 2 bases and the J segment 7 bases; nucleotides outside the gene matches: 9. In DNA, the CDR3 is TGTGCCAGCAGTGAAGGTGGGACAGGGTCCAAACAGCCCCAGCATTTT. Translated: CASSEGGTGSKQPQHF.

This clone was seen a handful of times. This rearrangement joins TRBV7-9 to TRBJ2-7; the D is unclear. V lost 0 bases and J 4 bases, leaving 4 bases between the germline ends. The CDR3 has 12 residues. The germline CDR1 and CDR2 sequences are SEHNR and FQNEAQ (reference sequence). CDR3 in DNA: TGTGCCAGCAGCTTAGCCAGGTACGAGCAGTACTTC. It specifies CASSLARYEQYF.

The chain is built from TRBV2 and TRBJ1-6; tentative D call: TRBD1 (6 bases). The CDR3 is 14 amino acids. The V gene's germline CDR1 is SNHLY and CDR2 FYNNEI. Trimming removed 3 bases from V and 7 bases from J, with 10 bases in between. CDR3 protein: CASSDGGPNSPLHF. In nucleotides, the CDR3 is TGTGCCAGCAGTGACGGGGGGCCGAATTCACCCCTCCACTTT. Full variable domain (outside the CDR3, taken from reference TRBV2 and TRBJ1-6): EPEVTQTPSHQVTQMGQEVILRCVPISNHLYFYWYRQILGQKVEFLVSFYNNEISEKSEIFDDQFSVERPDGSNFTLKIRSTKLEDSAMYFCASSDGGPNSPLHFGNGTRLTVT.

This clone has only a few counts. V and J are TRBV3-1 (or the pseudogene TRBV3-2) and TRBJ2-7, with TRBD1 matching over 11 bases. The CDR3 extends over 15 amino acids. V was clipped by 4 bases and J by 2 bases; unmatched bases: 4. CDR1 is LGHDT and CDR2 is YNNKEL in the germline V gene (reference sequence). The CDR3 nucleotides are TGTGCCAGCAGCCCCGGGACAGGGGGGGCCTACGAGCAGTACTTC. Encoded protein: CASSPGTGGAYEQYF.

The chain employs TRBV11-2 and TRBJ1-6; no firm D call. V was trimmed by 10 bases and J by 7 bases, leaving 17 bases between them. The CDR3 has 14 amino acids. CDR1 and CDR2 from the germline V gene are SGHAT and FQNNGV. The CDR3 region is CATALAVTNSPLHF. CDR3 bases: TGTGCCACTGCCTTAGCTGTAACCAATTCACCCCTCCACTTT.

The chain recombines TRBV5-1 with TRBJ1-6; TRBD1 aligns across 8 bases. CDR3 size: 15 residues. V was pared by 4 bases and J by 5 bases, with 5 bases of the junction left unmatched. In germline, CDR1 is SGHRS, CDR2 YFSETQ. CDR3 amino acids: CASSTRDRNNSPLHF. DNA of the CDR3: TGCGCCAGCAGCACCCGGGACAGGAATAATTCACCCCTCCACTTT.

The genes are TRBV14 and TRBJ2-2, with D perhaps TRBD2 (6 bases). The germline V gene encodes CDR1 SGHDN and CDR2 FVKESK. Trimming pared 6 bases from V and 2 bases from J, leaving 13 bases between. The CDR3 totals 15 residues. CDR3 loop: CASRQGLGNTGELFF. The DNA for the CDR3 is TGTGCCAGCAGGCAGGGACTCGGAAACACCGGGGAGCTGTTTTTT.

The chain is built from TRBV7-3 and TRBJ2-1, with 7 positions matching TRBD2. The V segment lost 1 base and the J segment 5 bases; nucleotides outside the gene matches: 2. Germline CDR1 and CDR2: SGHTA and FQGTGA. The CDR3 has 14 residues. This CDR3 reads CASSLNGRHNEQFF. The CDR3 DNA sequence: TGTGCCAGCAGCTTAAACGGGAGGCACAATGAGCAGTTCTTC. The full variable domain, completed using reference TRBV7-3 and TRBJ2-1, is GAGVSQTPSNKVTEKGKYVELRCDPISGHTALYWYRQSLGQGPEFLIYFQGTGAADDSGLPNDRFFAVRPEGSVSTLKIQRTERGDSAVYLCASSLNGRHNEQFFGPGTRLTVL.

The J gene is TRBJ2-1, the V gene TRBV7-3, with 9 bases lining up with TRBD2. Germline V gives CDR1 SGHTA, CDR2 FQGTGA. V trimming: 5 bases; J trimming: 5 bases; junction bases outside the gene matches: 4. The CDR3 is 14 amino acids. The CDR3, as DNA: TGTGCCAGCAGCCGCCTAGCGGGGAACAATGAGCAGTTCTTC. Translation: CASSRLAGNNEQFF.

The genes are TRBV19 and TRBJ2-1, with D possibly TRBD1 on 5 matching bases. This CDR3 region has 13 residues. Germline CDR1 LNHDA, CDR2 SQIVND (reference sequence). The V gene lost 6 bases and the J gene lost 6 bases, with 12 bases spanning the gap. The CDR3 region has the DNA TGTGCCAGTAGACCGACAGTACGCAATGAGCAGTTCTTC. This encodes CASRPTVRNEQFF.

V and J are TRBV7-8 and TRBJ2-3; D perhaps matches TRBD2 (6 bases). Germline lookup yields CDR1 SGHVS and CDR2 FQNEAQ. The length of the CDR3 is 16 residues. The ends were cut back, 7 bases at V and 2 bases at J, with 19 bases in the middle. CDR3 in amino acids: CASIPVFSGPTDTQYF. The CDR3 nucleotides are TGTGCCAGCATCCCTGTGTTTAGCGGACCCACAGATACGCAGTATTTT. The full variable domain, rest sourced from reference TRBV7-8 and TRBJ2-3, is GAGVSQSPRYKVAKRGQDVALRCDPISGHVSLFWYQQALGQGPEFLTYFQNEAQLDKSGLPSDRFFAERPEGSVSTLKIQRTQQEDSAVYLCASIPVFSGPTDTQYFGPGTRLTVL.

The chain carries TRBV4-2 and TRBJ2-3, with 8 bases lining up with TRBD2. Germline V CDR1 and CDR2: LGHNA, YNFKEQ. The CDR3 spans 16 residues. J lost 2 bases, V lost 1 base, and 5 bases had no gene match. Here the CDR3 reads CASSQGKRGHTDTQYF. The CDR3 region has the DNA TGTGCCAGCAGCCAAGGGAAGCGGGGGCACACAGATACGCAGTATTTT.

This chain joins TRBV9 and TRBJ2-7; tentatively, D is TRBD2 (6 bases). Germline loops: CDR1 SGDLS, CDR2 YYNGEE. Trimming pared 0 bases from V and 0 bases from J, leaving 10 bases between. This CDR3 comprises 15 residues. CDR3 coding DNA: TGTGCCAGCAGCGTAGGCGGGACCAACTCCTACGAGCAGTACTTC. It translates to CASSVGGTNSYEQYF.